What follows is one TCR beta chain and its context. Its antigen remains undetermined. Per-nucleotide qualities are absent, and no much larger clonotype sits a single base away. The data were taken from a study of T cell repertoires in aging, cancer and after chemotherapy (dated by TCRdb to the late 2010s). With respect to the entire study: Donors were distributed across six age groups ranging from 30 or younger to 70 or older, with at least three individuals included per group. Control TCR repertoires from healthy donors were recorded across several months to years, and re-sampling revealed clear clonal overlap. The full dataset contained around 10 million TCR reads. The study profiled peripheral blood TCR beta repertoires from healthy donors and cancer patients to examine immunoaging and T cell reconstitution after chemotherapy. A cohort of about 220 cancer patients (approximately 92 with hematological and approximately 120 with solid cancers) was assembled, and approximately 99 healthy donors were included as a reference group. Results the study describes overall, beyond this receptor: In healthy donors, the decline in TCR diversity with age was mainly due to loss of richness, whereas in cancer patients loss of evenness also played a role. Median generation probability increased over the chemotherapy interval in both cancer cohorts, suggesting repertoire reconstitution through rebound thymic output. Compared with age-matched healthy donors, untreated patients with hematological or solid cancers had significantly lower TCR diversity and higher clonality in blood. According to the authors, the repertoire data do not permit conclusions about immunological memory after chemotherapy.

V ends up 7 bases short and J 8 bases short, with an unmatched junction base count of 6. The CDR3 contains 14 residues, cysteine and phenylalanine counted. The DNA shown is the 42-base CDR3, in frame from base 1. The germline V gene sets CDR1 to MNHEY and CDR2 to SVGAGI. TCR beta rearrangements were amplified from genomic DNA isolated from peripheral blood, not from sorted cells or RNA. Rearranged TRB sequences spanning V, D and J segments were amplified in a multiplex touch-down PCR with a mixed TRB-A/B primer pool. Two consecutive PCR reactions with Phusion HS II polymerase added Illumina adapters and sample indices to the amplicons. The amplicons were purified from gel with the NucleoSpin Gel and PCR Clean-up kit and then assessed with Qubit and an Agilent 2100 Bioanalyzer. Libraries were sequenced on an Illumina MiSeq using 600-cycle, single-indexed, paired-end runs. Processing in the source paper ran as follows. MiXCR versions 2.12 and 3.0.5 were used to process TRB sequences. Each unique CDR3 nucleotide sequence counted as one clone, and only productive sequences with at least two reads were retained. Repertoire metrics included Shannon diversity, evenness, clonality (one minus evenness), and alpha-parameterized diversity profiles from alpha 0 to 5. The IGoR algorithm was used to compute generation probabilities of clones in paired pre- and post-chemotherapy samples. Using fastp trimming at Q25 and MiXCR clonotype assembly, TCRdb reanalyzed the public sequencing data and kept in-frame beta chains. Under each unique CDR3 protein, matching rows form one entry showing the most common genes and DNA. These V and J calls derive from TCRdb rather than the authors' analysis. This sample is represented by about 8,700 distinct CDR3 sequences; more than 50% of them were singletons. Of the sample, just over 20% falls within the top ten clones.

Sequenced input: blood. The chain joins TRBV6-5 to TRBJ1-3, and TRBD1 matches 12 of the central bases. The clonotype was recovered from a human donor in good health. The CDR3 has the sequence CASTPGQGAYTIYF. The bases read TGTGCCAGCACCCCGGGACAGGGGGCATACACCATATATTTT.